This T cell receptor (beta chain) was found in a study of cytomegalovirus exposure and HLA in healthy donors. A multiplex PCR was run with 60 Vbeta primers and 13 Jbeta primers. Repertoires were generated with immunoSEQ multiplex PCR, while TCRdb's copy carries only in-frame clones and drops some. In the table there are about 120,000 clones, 50% to 65% of which are singletons. The V gene's germline CDR1 is KGHSH and CDR2 LQKENI. CDR3 length: 13 amino acids. Trimming left V 1 base short and J 6 bases short, with 9 bases between. This chain joins TRBV18 and TRBJ1-1; maybe TRBD1 (5 bases). This clonotype originated in a man in his forties in good health and CMV-seropositive. The sequenced sample was PBMCs. CDR3 region: CASSPQDSAEAFF. DNA of the CDR3: TGTGCCAGCTCACCACAAGACAGCGCTGAAGCTTTCTTT.